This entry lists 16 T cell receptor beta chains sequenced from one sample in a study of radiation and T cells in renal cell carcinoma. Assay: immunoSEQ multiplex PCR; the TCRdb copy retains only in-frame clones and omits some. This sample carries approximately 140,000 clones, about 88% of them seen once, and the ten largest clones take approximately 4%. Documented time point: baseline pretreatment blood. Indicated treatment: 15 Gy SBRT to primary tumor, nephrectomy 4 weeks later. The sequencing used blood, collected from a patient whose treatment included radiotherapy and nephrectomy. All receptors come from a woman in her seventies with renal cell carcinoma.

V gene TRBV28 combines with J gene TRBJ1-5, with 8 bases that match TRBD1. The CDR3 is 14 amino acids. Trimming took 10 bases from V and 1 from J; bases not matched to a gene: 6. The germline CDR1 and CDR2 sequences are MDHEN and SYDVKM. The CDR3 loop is CATCGQGSNQPQHF. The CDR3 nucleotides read TGTGCCACCTGCGGACAGGGAAGCAATCAGCCCCAGCATTTT.

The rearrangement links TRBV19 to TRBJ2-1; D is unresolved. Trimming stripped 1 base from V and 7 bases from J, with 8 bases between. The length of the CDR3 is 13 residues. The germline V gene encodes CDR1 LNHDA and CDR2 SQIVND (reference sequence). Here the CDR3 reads CASSIGRSNEQFF. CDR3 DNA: TGTGCCAGTAGTATAGGAAGGAGTAATGAGCAGTTCTTC.

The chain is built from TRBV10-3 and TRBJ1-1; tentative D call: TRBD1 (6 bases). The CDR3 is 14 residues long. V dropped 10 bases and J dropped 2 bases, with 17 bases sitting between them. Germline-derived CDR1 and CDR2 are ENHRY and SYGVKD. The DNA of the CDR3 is TGTGCCACTCGAGGGGCACAGGGTAACACTGAAGCTTTCTTT. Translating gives CATRGAQGNTEAFF.

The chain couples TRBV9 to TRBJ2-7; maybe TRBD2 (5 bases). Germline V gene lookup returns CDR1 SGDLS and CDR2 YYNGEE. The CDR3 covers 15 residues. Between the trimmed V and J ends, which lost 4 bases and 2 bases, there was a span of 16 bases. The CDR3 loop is CASSPRFTRAYEQYF. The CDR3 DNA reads TGTGCCAGCAGCCCCCGCTTTACTAGAGCCTACGAGCAGTACTTC.

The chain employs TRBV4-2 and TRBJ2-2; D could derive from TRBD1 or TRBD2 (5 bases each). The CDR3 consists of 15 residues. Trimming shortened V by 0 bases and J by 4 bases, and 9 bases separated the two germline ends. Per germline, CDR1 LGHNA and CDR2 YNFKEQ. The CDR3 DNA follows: TGTGCCAGCAGCCAAGATACCGGGACCACCGGGGAGCTGTTTTTT. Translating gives CASSQDTGTTGELFF.

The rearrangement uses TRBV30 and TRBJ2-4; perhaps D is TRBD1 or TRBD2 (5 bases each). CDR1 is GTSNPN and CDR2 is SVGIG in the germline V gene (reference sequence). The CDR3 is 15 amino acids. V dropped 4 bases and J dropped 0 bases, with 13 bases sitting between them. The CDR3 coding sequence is TGTGCCTGGACCCCGGGACGGGTAGCCAAAAACATTCAGTACTTC. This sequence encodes CAWTPGRVAKNIQYF.

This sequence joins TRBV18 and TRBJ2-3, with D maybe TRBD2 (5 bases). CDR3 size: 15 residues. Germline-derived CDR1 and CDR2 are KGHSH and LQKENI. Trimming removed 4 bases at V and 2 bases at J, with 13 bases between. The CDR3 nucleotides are TGTGCCAGCTCACTAGGGCTAGCAGTCACAGATACGCAGTATTTT. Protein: CASSLGLAVTDTQYF.

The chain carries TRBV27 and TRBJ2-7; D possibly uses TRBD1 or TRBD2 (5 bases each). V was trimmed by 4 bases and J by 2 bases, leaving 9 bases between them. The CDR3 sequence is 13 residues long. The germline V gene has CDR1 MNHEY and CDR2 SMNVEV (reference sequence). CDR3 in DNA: TGTGCCAGCAGTTGGGGGAACACCTACGAGCAGTACTTC. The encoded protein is CASSWGNTYEQYF.

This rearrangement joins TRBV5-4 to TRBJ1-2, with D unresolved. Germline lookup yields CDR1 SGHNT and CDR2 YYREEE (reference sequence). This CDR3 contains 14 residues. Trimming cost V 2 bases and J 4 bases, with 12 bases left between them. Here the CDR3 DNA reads TGTGCCAGCAGCTTATCCCAGGAACTCTATGGCTACACCTTC. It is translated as CASSLSQELYGYTF.

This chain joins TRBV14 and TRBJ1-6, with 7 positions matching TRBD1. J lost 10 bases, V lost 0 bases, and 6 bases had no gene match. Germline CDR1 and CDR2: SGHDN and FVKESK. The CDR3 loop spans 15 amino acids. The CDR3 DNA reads TGTGCCAGCAGCCAAGACCCAGGGGGGGAGTCACCCCTCCACTTT. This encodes CASSQDPGGESPLHF.

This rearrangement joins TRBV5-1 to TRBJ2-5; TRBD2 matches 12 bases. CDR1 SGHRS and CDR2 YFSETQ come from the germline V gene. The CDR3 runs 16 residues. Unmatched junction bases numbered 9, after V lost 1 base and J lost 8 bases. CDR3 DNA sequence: TGCGCCAGCAGCTTGCAGACTAGCGGGGGTCCCGGTACCCAGTACTTC. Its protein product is CASSLQTSGGPGTQYF.

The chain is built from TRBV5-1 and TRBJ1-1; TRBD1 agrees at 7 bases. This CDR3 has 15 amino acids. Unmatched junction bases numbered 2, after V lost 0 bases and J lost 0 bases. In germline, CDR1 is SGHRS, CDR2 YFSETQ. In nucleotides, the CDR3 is TGCGCCAGCAGCTTGGAGGGACAGCTGAACACTGAAGCTTTCTTT. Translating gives CASSLEGQLNTEAFF.

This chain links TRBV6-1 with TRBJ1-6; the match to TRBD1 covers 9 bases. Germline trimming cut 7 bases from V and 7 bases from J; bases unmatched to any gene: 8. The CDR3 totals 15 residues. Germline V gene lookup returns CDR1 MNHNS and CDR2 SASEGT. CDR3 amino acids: CASTGQGFRNSPLHF. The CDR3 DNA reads TGTGCCAGCACCGGACAGGGGTTCCGAAATTCACCCCTCCACTTT.

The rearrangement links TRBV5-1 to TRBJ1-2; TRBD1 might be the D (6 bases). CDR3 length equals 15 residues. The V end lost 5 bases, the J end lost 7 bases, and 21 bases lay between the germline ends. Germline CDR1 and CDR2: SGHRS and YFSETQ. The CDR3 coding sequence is TGCGCCAGCAGTTCGACTCCGGGACAAAGTTTTGGCTACACCTTC. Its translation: CASSSTPGQSFGYTF.

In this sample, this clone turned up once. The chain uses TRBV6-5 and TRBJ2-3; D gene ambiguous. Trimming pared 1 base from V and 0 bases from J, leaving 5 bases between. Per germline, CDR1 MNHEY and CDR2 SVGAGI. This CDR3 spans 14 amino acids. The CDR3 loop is CASSYFSSTDTQYF. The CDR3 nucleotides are TGTGCCAGCAGTTACTTTTCTAGCACAGATACGCAGTATTTT.

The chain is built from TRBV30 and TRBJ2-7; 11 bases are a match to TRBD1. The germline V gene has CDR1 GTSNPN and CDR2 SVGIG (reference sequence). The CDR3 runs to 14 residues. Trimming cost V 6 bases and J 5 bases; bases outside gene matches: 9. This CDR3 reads CACRDRGKVDEQYF. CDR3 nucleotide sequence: TGTGCCTGTAGGGACAGGGGGAAGGTAGACGAGCAGTACTTC.